The 11 T cell receptor beta chains presented below share a single source sample, sequenced in a study of T cell responses to AZD1222 COVID-19 vaccine (TCRdb year 2021). Per the publication, the time point label means: baseline before first vaccination. The library was generated by the immunoSEQ multiplex PCR assay. As stored in TCRdb, this immuneACCESS dataset retains in-frame rearrangements with V and J assigned. A fraction of the clones does not appear; measured against another copy, unresolved V genes explain less than half of the discrepancy, and the remainder lacks a known reason. The sample profile shows around 120,000 clones; about nine tenths of them were found once. The ten largest clones capture around 7.8% of the sample. The input for sequencing was peripheral blood, taken on day 0 of AZD1222 vaccination. The receptors here all came from an adult in good health.

At least ten counts were recorded for this clone. This sequence joins TRBV19 and TRBJ2-3; either TRBD1 or TRBD2 may supply D (5 bases each). The CDR3 loop spans 13 amino acids. V was cut by 9 bases and J by 0 bases, with 10 bases left in between. In germline, CDR1 is LNHDA, CDR2 SQIVND (reference sequence). For the CDR3, the DNA is TGTGCCAGCCGGGACGGTAGCACAGATACGCAGTATTTT. Amino acid sequence: CASRDGSTDTQYF.

The chain couples TRBV7-2 to TRBJ1-1, with D unclear. The CDR3 is 14 residues long. The germline V gene has CDR1 SGHTA and CDR2 FQGNSA. Trimming shortened V by 5 bases and J by 4 bases, and 14 bases separated the two germline ends. The CDR3: CASSPNSRGTEAFF. The CDR3 nucleotides read TGTGCCAGCAGCCCTAACTCCCGAGGCACTGAAGCTTTCTTT.

The V and J genes are TRBV5-4 and TRBJ2-5, with 9 positions matching TRBD1. This CDR3 is 14 amino acids long. Germline CDR1 reads SGHNT; CDR2 reads YYREEE (reference sequence). Trimming at V came to 2 bases and at J to 2 bases, leaving 1 base not matched to a gene. The chain's CDR3 is CASSLQGAQETQYF. CDR3 coding DNA: TGTGCCAGCAGCTTACAGGGGGCACAAGAGACCCAGTACTTC.

This chain connects TRBV5-4 to TRBJ2-1; the D gene is possibly TRBD2 (6 bases). The CDR3 runs to 15 residues. Germline lookup yields CDR1 SGHNT and CDR2 YYREEE (reference sequence). Trimming cost V 0 bases and J 4 bases, with 11 bases left between them. In nucleotides, the CDR3 is TGTGCCAGCAGCTTGGGAGGAGGGGTGTACAATGAGCAGTTCTTC. This codes for CASSLGGGVYNEQFF.

This clone was recorded only once. V and J are TRBV3-1 (or the pseudogene TRBV3-2) and TRBJ1-2; 7 nucleotides match TRBD1. The CDR3 length is 12 residues. Germline CDR1 LGHDT, CDR2 YNNKEL (reference sequence). Trimming at V came to 2 bases and at J to 13 bases, leaving 7 bases not matched to a gene. CDR3 in amino acids: CASSQRTGRCTF. The DNA of the CDR3 is TGTGCCAGCAGCCAAAGGACAGGACGATGCACCTTC.

V and J are TRBV7-8 and TRBJ1-4; D gene unclear. The V gene lost 1 base and the J gene lost 8 bases, with 14 bases spanning the gap. There are 15 residues in the CDR3. Germline values: CDR1 SGHVS, CDR2 FQNEAQ. DNA for the CDR3: TGTGCCAGCAGCTTAGGGCTGGGTCCGGGGGAAAAACTGTTTTTT. Translated, it gives CASSLGLGPGEKLFF.

This clone was counted a single time. This chain uses TRBV6-5 with TRBJ2-7, with TRBD2 identical over 9 bases. The CDR3 runs 15 residues. V was clipped by 1 base and J by 5 bases; unmatched bases: 6. Germline CDR1 is MNHEY and CDR2 is SVGAGI. CDR3 protein: CASSYLGTSSDEQYF. The CDR3 DNA sequence: TGTGCCAGCAGTTACTTAGGGACTAGCAGCGACGAGCAGTACTTC.

The genes are TRBV6-2 or TRBV6-3 and TRBJ2-7; 8 nucleotides align to TRBD2. Germline CDR1 and CDR2: MNHEY and SVGEGT. Germline trimming cut 5 bases from V and 3 bases from J; bases unmatched to any gene: 12. The CDR3 sequence is 16 residues long. The CDR3, as DNA: TGTGCCAGCAGTAGGAGCGGGAGCGATAAAGGCTACGAGCAGTACTTC. The encoded protein is CASSRSGSDKGYEQYF.

This chain links TRBV27 with TRBJ1-1; TRBD1 matches at 7 bases. Germline V lookup: CDR1 MNHEY, CDR2 SMNVEV (reference sequence). The CDR3 is 15 amino acids. The V and J ends lost 1 base and 5 bases, in that order; junction bases with no gene match: 7. DNA for the CDR3: TGTGCCAGCAGTTTATTCAGGGGGGGCAAAACTGAAGCTTTCTTT. Translation: CASSLFRGGKTEAFF.

The chain recombines TRBV2 with TRBJ2-6; D not resolved. The CDR3 is 14 residues long. The germline V gene has CDR1 SNHLY and CDR2 FYNNEI. Trimming stripped 6 bases from V and 0 bases from J, with 6 bases between. CDR3 in amino acids: CASRDTSGANVLTF. CDR3 in DNA: TGTGCCAGCAGAGATACCTCTGGGGCCAACGTCCTGACTTTC.

The chain is built from TRBV15 and TRBJ1-5; no clear D. The V gene's germline CDR1 is LNHNV and CDR2 YYDKDF (reference sequence). V was clipped by 3 bases and J by 7 bases, with 10 bases between them. This CDR3 has 13 amino acids. The DNA of the CDR3 is TGTGCCACCAGCAGCGGGTCGTTCCAGCCCCAGCATTTT. It encodes CATSSGSFQPQHF.